The 9 T cell receptor beta chains below were found in one sample sequenced in a study of siplizumab effects on memory and regulatory T cells. Repertoires were generated with immunoSEQ multiplex PCR, while TCRdb's copy carries only in-frame clones and drops some. The table includes some 100,000 clones, 94% detected once. The specimen was non-Treg CD4+ T cells sorted from blood. The receptors derive from a human donor in good health.

The chain combines TRBV10-1 with TRBJ2-7; the match to TRBD2 covers 13 bases. The CDR3 runs 14 residues. V shed 0 bases and J 13 bases; nucleotides not matched to a gene: 6. Germline V gene lookup returns CDR1 WNHNN and CDR2 SYGVQD (reference sequence). This CDR3 reads CASSESGGTSGIYF. The CDR3 bases are TGCGCCAGCAGTGAGTCAGGTGGGACTAGCGGGATCTACTTC.

V usage is TRBV5-6 and J usage is TRBJ2-7; 10 nucleotides agree with TRBD2. CDR1 and CDR2 (germline): SGHDT, YYEEEE. Unmatched junction bases numbered 8, after V lost 3 bases and J lost 2 bases. This CDR3 region has 16 residues. In DNA, the CDR3 is TGTGCCAGCAGCTGGGCTAGCGGGAGTATCACCTACGAGCAGTACTTC. This sequence encodes CASSWASGSITYEQYF. Using reference TRBV5-6 and TRBJ2-7 for the parts outside the CDR3, the full variable domain is DAGVTQSPTHLIKTRGQQVTLRCSPKSGHDTVSWYQQALGQGPQFIFQYYEEEERQRGNFPDRFSGHQFPNYSSELNVNALLLGDSALYLCASSWASGSITYEQYFGPGTRLTVT.

This chain links TRBV25-1 with TRBJ2-7; D is unresolved. Germline CDR1 MGHDK, CDR2 SYGVNS. This CDR3 is built from 14 residues. The V end was cut by 4 bases, the J end by 5 bases, with 15 bases between. Here the CDR3 reads CASSAAVAVHEQYF. The DNA for the CDR3 is TGTGCCAGCAGTGCGGCGGTGGCCGTCCACGAGCAGTACTTC.

The chain employs TRBV7-8 and TRBJ2-7; TRBD1 matches 10 bases. Per the germline V gene, CDR1 is SGHVS and CDR2 is FQNEAQ. Trimming cost V 2 bases and J 5 bases; bases outside gene matches: 12. CDR3 length: 17 residues. The CDR3 DNA is TGTGCCAGCAGCTTAACGCCCCCGGGACAGGGGTACGACGAGCAGTACTTC. It translates to CASSLTPPGQGYDEQYF.

V is TRBV7-8 and J is TRBJ1-4, with unresolved D. V shed 3 bases and J shed 8 bases, with 7 bases lying between them. CDR1 is SGHVS and CDR2 is FQNEAQ in the germline V gene. This CDR3 contains 12 residues. The CDR3 loop is CASSFSGEKLFF. For the CDR3, the DNA is TGTGCCAGCAGCTTTAGTGGAGAAAAACTGTTTTTT.

This chain uses TRBV4-1 with TRBJ2-2; 8 nucleotides line up with TRBD2. From germline, CDR1 is MGHRA and CDR2 YSYEKL. The CDR3 has 17 residues. V trimming: 4 bases; J trimming: 4 bases; junction bases outside the gene matches: 11. The CDR3 here is CASSLGYGTRPTGELFF. The CDR3 DNA follows: TGCGCCAGCAGCCTCGGCTACGGGACTAGACCCACCGGGGAGCTGTTTTTT.

The count of this clone is one. The J gene is TRBJ2-2, the V gene TRBV5-4, with 7 bases identical to TRBD1. The CDR3 contains 14 residues. Germline CDR1 SGHNT, CDR2 YYREEE (reference sequence). The junction had 4 bases not matched to a gene; V was cut back by 0 bases and J by 8 bases. The chain's CDR3 is CASSLDRGQGELFF. For the CDR3, the DNA is TGTGCCAGCAGCTTGGACAGGGGCCAAGGGGAGCTGTTTTTT.

This rearrangement joins TRBV2 to TRBJ1-2; D is perhaps TRBD1 (5 bases). The germline V gene has CDR1 SNHLY and CDR2 FYNNEI. The CDR3 runs to 13 residues. V was shortened by 3 bases and J by 3 bases, with 8 bases between the two germline ends. This CDR3 is CASSDRGHYGYTF. The CDR3 nucleotides are TGTGCCAGCAGTGACCGGGGCCACTATGGCTACACCTTC. Full variable domain (remainder filled in from reference TRBV2 and TRBJ1-2): EPEVTQTPSHQVTQMGQEVILRCVPISNHLYFYWYRQILGQKVEFLVSFYNNEISEKSEIFDDQFSVERPDGSNFTLKIRSTKLEDSAMYFCASSDRGHYGYTFGSGTRLTVV.

CDR3 sequence reads: CASSQDWTGSSYTGELFF. CDR3 bases: TGCGCCAGCAGCCAAGATTGGACAGGCTCTTCGTACACCGGGGAGCTGTTTTTT. J is TRBJ2-2 and V is TRBV4-1; 7 bases match TRBD1. V was pared by 0 bases and J by 3 bases, with 10 bases of the junction left unmatched. Germline CDR1 reads MGHRA; CDR2 reads YSYEKL. The CDR3 runs to 18 residues.